This T cell receptor (beta chain) was observed in a study of T cell responses to AZD1222 COVID-19 vaccine. About this clone: Antigen: not known.

TCRdb's table, derived via immunoSEQ multiplex PCR, lists solely in-frame clones and lacks some. The sample holds 95,000 to 150,000 clones, approximately 92% seen once. The germline V gene has CDR1 SGHNT and CDR2 YENEEA. This CDR3 is 14 amino acids long. V was pared by 4 bases and J by 2 bases, with 2 bases of the junction left unmatched. Overall study results and limits: None of the repertoires were sampled until the peak T cell response had passed. Donor demographics were predominantly white British with a female majority; clonal diversity may be underestimated.

The V and J genes are TRBV11-3 and TRBJ1-3; 7 bases fit TRBD1. Source: peripheral blood, taken on day 0 of AZD1222 vaccination. The sequence came from an adult in good health. The CDR3 bases are TGTGCCAGCAGCTCGACAGGGCCTGGAAACACCATATATTTT. Residues: CASSSTGPGNTIYF.